A selection of T cell receptor beta chains follows, all from one sample in a study of cytomegalovirus exposure and HLA in healthy donors. The table came from immunoSEQ multiplex PCR; TCRdb's copy has only in-frame clones and leaves some out. The sample holds 100,000 to 150,000 clones, roughly four fifths seen once. Sample: PBMCs. Receptors originate from a woman in her forties or fifties in good health and CMV-seropositive. CDR3s include the opening cysteine and the closing phenylalanine or tryptophan. The D gene is left open where the match is weak. Size is omitted from some rows. Given values are once, few, many or a class for expanded clones.

V	J	D	size	length	DNA	CDR3
TRBV18	TRBJ1-5	TRBD1	.	15	TGTGCCAGCTCACCAACGCCACAGGGGGCTCAGCCCCAGCATTTT	CASSPTPQGAQPQHF
TRBV5-1	TRBJ2-5	.	.	15	TGCGCCAGCAGCTTAGGCGGGGCCCCCCAAGAGACCCAGTACTTC	CASSLGGAPQETQYF
TRBV19	TRBJ1-3	.	.	14	TGTGCCAGTTCACAGGTTATCTCAGGAAACACCATATATTTT	CASSQVISGNTIYF
TRBV14	TRBJ2-5	.	.	12	TGTGCCAGCAGCCAGAGTCGGGAGACCCAGTACTTC	CASSQSRETQYF
TRBV7-9	TRBJ1-3	.	.	16	TGTGCCAGCAGCTTTGGTCCTTTGGCCTCTGGAAACACCATATATTTT	CASSFGPLASGNTIYF
TRBV5-8	TRBJ1-5	.	.	18	TGTGCCAGCAGCCTGCGGCAGGGGACCATCTATAGCAATCAGCCCCAGCATTTT	CASSLRQGTIYSNQPQHF
TRBV6-6	TRBJ2-2	.	.	10	TGTGCCACTCGGAGGGGGGAGCTGTTTTTT	CATRRGELFF
TRBV6-6	TRBJ1-4	.	.	15	TGTGCCAGCACGCTTCAGGGGCCAGATAATGAAAAACTGTTTTTT	CASTLQGPDNEKLFF
TRBV7-7	TRBJ2-5	.	.	16	TGTGCCAGCAGCAAACAGGGCGGCCTTAAACAAGAGACCCAGTACTTC	CASSKQGGLKQETQYF
TRBV6-1	TRBJ2-2	.	few	14	TGTGCCAGCTCACTAGGGGGGAACACCGGGGAGCTGTTTTTT	CASSLGGNTGELFF
TRBV11-1	TRBJ2-3	TRBD2	.	15	TGTGCCAGCAGCTTAGCGGGGGGGTCCACAGATACGCAGTATTTT	CASSLAGGSTDTQYF
TRBV6-1	TRBJ1-2	.	.	12	TGTGCCAGCAGCGAGGCCAACTATGGCTACACCTTC	CASSEANYGYTF
TRBV19	TRBJ1-5	.	once	12	TGTGCCAGTAGGATCGGGGGTCAGCCCCAGCATTTT	CASRIGGQPQHF
TRBV4-3	TRBJ2-3	TRBD2	few	18	TGCGCCAGCAGCCAGGCGAAGACTAGCGGGGGCGCCCCAGATACGCAGTATTTT	CASSQAKTSGGAPDTQYF
TRBV13	TRBJ2-3	TRBD1	.	14	TGTGCCAGCAGCCAAAACAGGGGCGCAGATACGCAGTATTTT	CASSQNRGADTQYF
TRBV10-3	TRBJ1-2	.	few	14	TGTGCCATCAGTGAGCAGGAGGCTAACTATGGCTACACCTTC	CAISEQEANYGYTF
TRBV18	TRBJ1-5	.	.	15	TGTGCCAGCTCACCACCGGGATTCCCGGGGCAGCCCCAGCATTTT	CASSPPGFPGQPQHF
TRBV6-5	TRBJ2-5	TRBD2	few	14	TGTGCCAGCAGTTCGACTAGCGGGTATGAGACCCAGTACTTC	CASSSTSGYETQYF
TRBV6-4	TRBJ2-2	.	few	13	TGTGCCAGCAGTGAGTTACAGGACGGGGAGCTGTTTTTT	CASSELQDGELFF
TRBV19	TRBJ1-2	TRBD1	.	13	TGTGCCAGTAGTACGGGACAGGTATATGGCTACACCTTC	CASSTGQVYGYTF
TRBV11-1	TRBJ2-2	.	once	13	TGTGCCAGCTTGGCCCTTAACACCGGGGAGCTGTTTTTT	CASLALNTGELFF
TRBV11-3	TRBJ2-7	.	.	15	TGTGCCAGCAGCTTAGGGGTTGGGGCGCCCTACGAGCAGTACTTC	CASSLGVGAPYEQYF
TRBV6-5	TRBJ1-2	TRBD1	once	12	TGTGCCACCCGACAGGGGAAGGATGGCTACACCTTC	CATRQGKDGYTF
TRBV19	TRBJ1-1	.	.	13	TGTGCCAGTAGTTTCCAATTGAACACTGAAGCTTTCTTT	CASSFQLNTEAFF
TRBV30	TRBJ1-1	TRBD1	.	15	TGTGCCTCCAAGGACAGGGGTTCAGTGTACACTGAAGCTTTCTTT	CASKDRGSVYTEAFF
TRBV4-2	TRBJ2-7	TRBD2	.	19	TGTGCCAGCAGCCAAGATCCCCAAGCCTCGGGACTAGCGGCCTACGAGCAGTACTTC	CASSQDPQASGLAAYEQYF
TRBV6-5	TRBJ2-2	.	.	12	TGTGCCAGCATCGGGGACACCGGGGAGCTGTTTTTT	CASIGDTGELFF
TRBV6-6	TRBJ2-1	.	once	12	TGTGCCAGCAGTGATTCGAGCAATGAGCAGTTCTTC	CASSDSSNEQFF
TRBV4-3	TRBJ2-1	.	few	17	TGCGCCAGCAGCCTCACCCTGACATCCCAGCCCTCCAATGAGCAGTTCTTC	CASSLTLTSQPSNEQFF
TRBV7-5	TRBJ2-7	.	.	17	TGTGTCAGAAGCTTAGTTTCCCCCCAGCGGGGGGACTACGAGCAGTACTTC	CVRSLVSPQRGDYEQYF
TRBV27	TRBJ2-5	TRBD1	.	15	TGTGCCAGCAGCCCGACAATACAGGGGCGGGAGACCCAGTACTTC	CASSPTIQGRETQYF
TRBV6-1	TRBJ1-6	TRBD1	.	15	TGTGCCAGCATTGGGACAGGGGACTCCGGCTCACCCCTCCACTTT	CASIGTGDSGSPLHF
TRBV4-3	TRBJ2-3	TRBD2	few	18	TGCGCCAGCAGCCCTGGGACTAGCGGGGGGGCGGGAACAGATACGCAGTATTTT	CASSPGTSGGAGTDTQYF
TRBV6-5	TRBJ2-3	TRBD2	.	15	TGTGCCAGCAGTCGCCGAGGGGAGGGGACAGATACGCAGTATTTT	CASSRRGEGTDTQYF
TRBV5-4	TRBJ2-6	TRBD1	.	17	TGTGCCAGCAGCCAAATTACAGGGGCCTCTGGGGCCAACGTCCTGACTTTC	CASSQITGASGANVLTF
TRBV5-1	TRBJ2-3	TRBD1	once	15	TGCGCCAGCAGCTTGGGTGGGACAGGGGCGAATACGCAGTATTTT	CASSLGGTGANTQYF
TRBV4-2	TRBJ2-7	TRBD1	.	15	TGTGCCAGCAGCCGAACCGGGACAGGGGGGTACGAGCAGTACTTC	CASSRTGTGGYEQYF
TRBV6-5	TRBJ2-7	TRBD1	.	14	TGTGCCAGCACCCAGGGGGCCGGGGGATACGAGCAGTACTTC	CASTQGAGGYEQYF
TRBV5-1	TRBJ2-1	TRBD2	.	15	TGCGCCAGCAGCCCGCTAGCGGGGCCTTACAATGAGCAGTTCTTC	CASSPLAGPYNEQFF
TRBV5-4	TRBJ2-1	TRBD1	few	16	TGTGCCAGCAGCTTGTTGGGACAGGGGGACTACAATGAGCAGTTCTTC	CASSLLGQGDYNEQFF
TRBV5-1	TRBJ2-3	TRBD2	.	16	TGCGCCAGCAGCTTGGCGACTAGCGGGGGGGCAGATACGCAGTATTTT	CASSLATSGGADTQYF
TRBV19	TRBJ2-3	TRBD1	.	16	TGTGCCAGTAGTCGAGGACCGGGACAGGACACAGATACGCAGTATTTT	CASSRGPGQDTDTQYF
TRBV2	TRBJ1-1	.	few	16	TGTGCCAGCAGTGGACGTGGACAGAGATCGGACACTGAAGCTTTCTTT	CASSGRGQRSDTEAFF
TRBV5-1	TRBJ2-7	.	.	15	TGCGCCAGCAGCCGCGGGGGCCCCCCCTCCTACGAGCAGTACTTC	CASSRGGPPSYEQYF
TRBV5-1	TRBJ2-5	TRBD1	.	14	TGCGCCAGCAGCTTGACAGGGGGCTTGGAGACCCAGTACTTC	CASSLTGGLETQYF
TRBV11-2	TRBJ2-5	.	.	15	TGTGCCAGCAGCTTAGCGGCCCGGGGGCAAGAGACCCAGTACTTC	CASSLAARGQETQYF
TRBV20-1	TRBJ1-6	TRBD1	.	11	TGCAGTGCCGGACAGGGAACACCCCTCCACTTT	CSAGQGTPLHF